The 23 T cell receptor beta chains in this list originate from one sample, sequenced in a study of blood T cell repertoires in COVID-19. Using immunoSEQ multiplex PCR, the repertoire was profiled, and TCRdb retains in-frame clones only, with some absent. The sample has about 100,000 clones, about 90% seen once. Sequences were obtained from peripheral blood. The receptors stem from a human donor in a cohort sampled during active COVID-19.

The chain carries TRBV21-1 and TRBJ2-7; the table gives TRBD2 as D, unverified against the DNA. TRBV21-1 is listed as a pseudogene. This CDR3 has 21 amino acids. CDR3 DNA: TGTGCCAGCAGTCGATCCCTACATGATGGACAGGCGGGGGGGGTAGCCTACGAGCAGTACTTC. This codes for CASSRSLHDGQAGGVAYEQYF.

This chain links TRBV6-1 with TRBJ2-5, with a weak D call TRBD1 (6 bases). CDR3 length: 14 amino acids. Germline CDR1 and CDR2: MNHNS and SASEGT. V lost 3 bases to trimming and J lost 2 bases, with 10 bases between them. The CDR3 is CASSERTAQETQYF. The CDR3, as DNA: TGTGCCAGCAGTGAGCGGACAGCTCAAGAGACCCAGTACTTC.

The V and J genes are TRBV24-1 and TRBJ2-7; 9 bases fit TRBD1. The CDR3 sequence is 14 residues long. Germline V gives CDR1 KGHDR, CDR2 SFDVKD. V gave up 5 bases and J gave up 3 bases; unmatched junction bases: 4. This chain's CDR3 is CATSAGQGVYEQYF. In nucleotides, the CDR3 is TGTGCCACCAGTGCGGGACAGGGTGTCTACGAGCAGTACTTC.

This clone showed up just a few times. The chain is built from TRBV7-9 and TRBJ1-5, with TRBD1 matching over 8 bases. Losses at the gene ends were 1 base for V and 1 base for J; bases not matched to a gene: 3. The germline V gene encodes CDR1 SEHNR and CDR2 FQNEAQ (reference sequence). CDR3 length: 16 amino acids. This CDR3 is CASSLGTGRSNQPQHF. The CDR3 coding sequence is TGTGCCAGCAGCTTAGGGACAGGGCGGAGCAATCAGCCCCAGCATTTT.

The chain links TRBV7-2 to TRBJ1-3, with D maybe TRBD1 (5 bases). CDR3 length equals 13 residues. The V and J ends lost 1 base and 4 bases respectively, with 5 bases between them. Germline V gene lookup returns CDR1 SGHTA and CDR2 FQGNSA. The CDR3 nucleotides are TGTGCCAGCAGCTTAGACAGGGGAAACACCATATATTTT. It specifies CASSLDRGNTIYF.

The rearrangement joins TRBV2 to TRBJ2-7, with 9 bases that match TRBD2. This CDR3 spans 15 amino acids. J lost 4 bases, V lost 3 bases, and 7 bases had no gene match. CDR1 and CDR2 from the germline V gene are SNHLY and FYNNEI. The CDR3 DNA is TGTGCCAGCAGTGAGCTAGCGGGAACTTCGTACGAGCAGTACTTC. It encodes CASSELAGTSYEQYF.

This chain uses TRBV6-5 with TRBJ2-7; D possibly corresponds to TRBD2 (6 bases). Trimming pared 0 bases from V and 6 bases from J, leaving 12 bases between. The CDR3 has 14 residues. Germline V gene data show CDR1 as MNHEY and CDR2 as SVGAGI. The CDR3 here is CASSYSGRTGEQYF. CDR3 DNA: TGTGCCAGCAGTTACTCCGGGAGAACGGGCGAGCAGTACTTC.

V gene TRBV11-2 combines with J gene TRBJ2-1; TRBD1 might be the D (6 bases). The V gene's germline CDR1 is SGHAT and CDR2 FQNNGV. CDR3 length: 15 residues. V shed 5 bases and J shed 1 base, with 12 bases lying between them. This chain's CDR3 is CASSLRGRSYNEQFF. In DNA, the CDR3 is TGTGCCAGCAGCCTCAGGGGCAGGTCCTACAATGAGCAGTTCTTC.

The chain links TRBV3-1 (or the pseudogene TRBV3-2) to TRBJ1-1; possible D gene TRBD1, 5 bases. Germline values: CDR1 LGHDT, CDR2 YNNKEL (reference sequence). Trimming took 6 bases from V and 3 from J, leaving 14 bases between them. This CDR3 comprises 14 residues. The CDR3: CASSQTRDYTEAFF. CDR3 sequence (DNA): TGTGCCAGCAGTCAGACACGGGACTACACTGAAGCTTTCTTT.

The chain employs TRBV19 and TRBJ2-1, with 8 positions matching TRBD2. This CDR3 is 17 amino acids long. Germline loops: CDR1 LNHDA, CDR2 SQIVND (reference sequence). With V trimmed by 7 bases and J by 4 bases, 15 bases remained unmatched. CDR3 bases: TGTGCCAGTACCCCGGGGGGGGGCGGTAAGGGATACAATGAGCAGTTCTTC. Translated, it gives CASTPGGGGKGYNEQFF. Full variable domain (remainder filled in from reference TRBV19 and TRBJ2-1): DGGITQSPKYLFRKEGQNVTLSCEQNLNHDAMYWYRQDPGQGLRLIYYSQIVNDFQKGDIAEGYSVSREKKESFPLTVTSAQKNPTAFYLCASTPGGGGKGYNEQFFGPGTRLTVL.

The chain joins TRBV5-1 to TRBJ2-1, with 8 bases lining up with TRBD1. The ends lost 4 bases at V and 0 bases at J; junction bases unmatched: 6. This CDR3 has 16 amino acids. CDR1 is SGHRS and CDR2 is YFSETQ in the germline V gene. CDR3: CASSIPQGGSYNEQFF. CDR3 in DNA: TGCGCCAGCAGCATCCCACAGGGGGGCTCCTACAATGAGCAGTTCTTC.

V gene TRBV6-5 combines with J gene TRBJ1-1; TRBD1 aligns across 9 bases. Germline CDR1 is MNHEY and CDR2 is SVGAGI. The V gene end was trimmed by 7 bases and the J gene end by 1 base; junction bases not matched to a gene: 7. The CDR3 has 15 residues. The chain's CDR3 is CASTPTGGKNTEAFF. The CDR3 DNA sequence: TGTGCCAGCACGCCGACAGGGGGTAAGAACACTGAAGCTTTCTTT.

The V gene is TRBV2, the J gene TRBJ2-7, with a possible D match to TRBD2 (7 bases). V shed 0 bases and J shed 3 bases, with 15 bases lying between them. The CDR3 has 16 residues. CDR1 is SNHLY and CDR2 is FYNNEI in the germline V gene. CDR3 in amino acids: CASSEADGGPRYEQYF. The CDR3 coding sequence is TGTGCCAGCAGTGAAGCGGACGGGGGGCCCCGCTACGAGCAGTACTTC.

Remarks on this clone: One junction end disagrees with the germline gene, perhaps due to a read error. The chain combines TRBV2 with TRBJ2-5; 9 bases align to TRBD1. Germline CDR1 reads SNHLY; CDR2 reads FYNNEI. This CDR3 comprises 13 residues. DNA of the CDR3: TGTGCCAGCAGCCAAACCGGACAGGGGTGGGTTAACTTC. It yields the protein CASSQTGQGWVNF.

The chain couples TRBV7-9 to TRBJ2-5; unclear D gene. This CDR3 is built from 11 residues. Trimming took 4 bases from V and 5 from J, leaving 5 bases between them. Per the germline V gene, CDR1 is SEHNR and CDR2 is FQNEAQ (reference sequence). The CDR3 here is CASSSSETQYF. CDR3 in DNA: TGTGCCAGCAGCTCGTCGGAGACCCAGTACTTC.

This chain links TRBV2 with TRBJ2-3; D possibly corresponds to TRBD1 (6 bases). This CDR3 comprises 13 residues. Germline lookup yields CDR1 SNHLY and CDR2 FYNNEI. Trimming took off 10 bases at V and 0 bases at J, with 11 bases between the two ends. Written as DNA, the CDR3 is TGTGCCACAACGGACAGCAGCACAGATACGCAGTATTTT. Translating gives CATTDSSTDTQYF.

The V call is TRBV7-9, the J call TRBJ2-5; D remains ambiguous. The CDR3 spans 12 residues. V lost 1 base and J 5 bases, leaving 5 bases between the germline ends. Germline V CDR1 and CDR2: SEHNR, FQNEAQ (reference sequence). The CDR3 nucleotides read TGTGCCAGCAGCTTAGACGGGGAGACCCAGTACTTC. Translation gives CASSLDGETQYF.

The genes are TRBV7-9 and TRBJ1-4; D is perhaps TRBD1 (6 bases). Germline V gene sequence: CDR1 SEHNR, CDR2 FQNEAQ (reference sequence). V was trimmed by 1 base and J by 3 bases, leaving 6 bases between them. The length of the CDR3 is 14 residues. The CDR3: CASSLGTANEKLFF. The DNA for the CDR3 is TGTGCCAGCAGCTTAGGGACAGCTAATGAAAAACTGTTTTTT.

V usage is TRBV5-1 and J usage is TRBJ2-7; a possible D gene is TRBD1 (6 bases). CDR1 is SGHRS and CDR2 is YFSETQ in the germline V gene. V was pared by 5 bases and J by 2 bases, with 14 bases between. The CDR3 spans 14 residues. CDR3 coding DNA: TGCGCCAGCAGGGATACAGGGTCCCCCTACGAGCAGTACTTC. Its translation: CASRDTGSPYEQYF.

The CDR3 DNA reads as TGTGCCGGCCACGGACAGGGGAACACTGAAGCTTTCTTT. It is translated as CAGHGQGNTEAFF. This rearrangement joins TRBV19 to TRBJ1-1, with 8 bases that match TRBD1. The trim removed 11 bases at V and 1 base at J, leaving 6 bases unmatched. From germline, CDR1 is LNHDA and CDR2 SQIVND (reference sequence). This CDR3 is 13 amino acids long.

The chain recombines TRBV4-1 with TRBJ1-5, with D uncertain. The germline V gene has CDR1 MGHRA and CDR2 YSYEKL. This CDR3 has 13 residues. V was clipped by 4 bases and J by 2 bases, with 6 bases between them. CDR3 protein: CASSLQGNQPQHF. The CDR3 DNA follows: TGCGCCAGCAGCCTTCAGGGCAATCAGCCCCAGCATTTT.

This chain uses TRBV7-9 with TRBJ2-7; D not certain. Germline CDR1 and CDR2: SEHNR and FQNEAQ (reference sequence). V lost 3 bases and J 2 bases, leaving 2 bases between the germline ends. The CDR3 consists of 11 residues. The CDR3 reads CASSFTYEQYF. CDR3 coding DNA: TGTGCCAGCAGCTTTACCTACGAGCAGTACTTC.

J is TRBJ2-3 and V is TRBV6-4, with D perhaps matching TRBD2 (6 bases). This CDR3 comprises 16 residues. Germline assignment: CDR1 MRHNA and CDR2 SNTAGT. Trimming removed 4 bases at V and 0 bases at J, with 14 bases between. The chain's CDR3 is CASSVYPSGSTDTQYF. DNA for the CDR3: TGTGCCAGCAGTGTATATCCCAGCGGGAGCACAGATACGCAGTATTTT.